This T cell receptor (beta chain) was captured in a study of T cell repertoires in cytomegalovirus infection. Overall study results and limits: Predominance within the ex vivo response was attributable to HLA-C-restricted CMV-specific TCR beta clonotypes.

The germline V gene encodes CDR1 SGHTA and CDR2 FQGNSA. V dropped 0 bases and J dropped 3 bases, with 11 bases sitting between them. CDR3 size: 15 residues. This clonotype was seen many times. What it binds is not known. TCRdb processed the reads anew with MiXCR; each CDR3 protein has one entry. The sample lists under 200,000 distinct CDR3 sequences; roughly 15% were seen once. Input material: CD8+ T cells from PBMCs. The chain combines TRBV7-2 with TRBJ2-5; D gene uncertain. This clonotype was obtained from a human donor in good health (CMV status not recorded). Some clones in this sample may be carry-over from other donors' samples. CDR3 in DNA: TGTGCCAGCAGCTTAGCGGGAAGTTGGAAAGAGACCCAGTACTTC. Translated, it gives CASSLAGSWKETQYF.